Sequencing of this T cell receptor (beta chain) was carried out in a study of blood T cells in healthy people across ages. Primed by a sample-barcoded 5' primer and a J-beta primer mix, a second PCR proceeded for 7 to 11 cycles. Each cDNA molecule carried a tag from a template-switch adaptor that contained 12 random nucleotides. In TCRdb, the 5' RACE reads were re-called with MiXCR into one record per CDR3 protein. Of 550,000 to 600,000 distinct CDR3 sequences in the sample, under 55% are singletons; the top ten hold roughly 25%. This clonotype was found many times. The ends were cut back, 0 bases at V and 6 bases at J, with 8 bases in the middle. CDR3 size: 12 residues. The germline V gene has CDR1 SQVTM and CDR2 ANQGSEA.

The sample consisted of blood. The receptor comes from a man older than 75 in good health. This sequence joins TRBV29-1 and TRBJ2-5; tentative D call: TRBD2 (5 bases). The CDR3 region has the DNA TGCAGCGTTGAAGATGGGAGCCAGACCCAGTACTTC. Translation: CSVEDGSQTQYF.